This is a list of T cell receptor beta chains from one sample in a study of T cells in Graves' hyperthyroidism and ophthalmopathy. One entry per CDR3 protein, called by TCRdb with MiXCR from the multiplex PCR reads. The sample yields about 600,000 distinct CDR3 sequences, 14% seen once. What was sequenced was blood. These receptors all stem from a young woman with Graves' ophthalmopathy. Both conserved end residues are part of each CDR3.

TRBV30,TRBJ1-2,CAWSSRFPGQGEDGYTF
TRBV7-2,TRBJ2-3,CASSLGDVYTQYF
TRBV5-5,TRBJ1-6,CASSLEGSDSPLHF
TRBV3-1,TRBJ1-1,CASSLYPGQGRAFF
TRBV6-1,TRBJ2-1,CASSELPSGSYNEQFF
TRBV27,TRBJ1-5,CASSAGAWGSNQPQHF
TRBV27,TRBJ2-7,CASRPGTGGLSYEQYF
TRBV28,TRBJ2-3,CASSIIQGAEDTQYF
TRBV27,TRBJ2-7,CASSKTGTNSYEQYF
TRBV12-3/TRBV12-4,TRBJ2-5,CASSLAVRLGTGQETQYF
TRBV5-6,TRBJ2-5,CASSTEFSPRWLGGVGETQYF
TRBV6-1,TRBJ2-1,CASSEVYVAGDFYNEQFF
TRBV20-1,TRBJ2-1,CSATDESNEQFF
TRBV25-1,TRBJ1-1,CASSPDPGPSTEAFF